One T cell receptor beta chain is described in this entry. Its cognate antigen is unknown. This sample is part of a study of PD-L1 blockade in urothelial cancer. Broader study findings: Durable-benefit patients showed greater tumor-associated blood clone expansion at 3 weeks.

Indicated time point: pretreatment peripheral blood. V was trimmed by 1 base and J by 4 bases, leaving 16 bases between them. Germline CDR1 MNHNS, CDR2 SASEGT. CDR3 size: 16 residues. Sequencing was performed with immunoSEQ multiplex PCR; in TCRdb, only in-frame clones are kept and a portion is missing. Here the sample spans just under 65,000 clones, around four fifths being singletons. The sample in question was PBMCs, obtained around atezolizumab (anti-PD-L1) treatment. The sequence derives from an older man with urothelial cancer. V gene TRBV6-1 combines with J gene TRBJ2-5; maybe TRBD1 (6 bases). CDR3 DNA sequence: TGTGCCAGCAGTGAAGTGGGGCTGGACAGCGGAGAGACCCAGTACTTC. Protein: CASSEVGLDSGETQYF.